This T cell receptor (beta chain) emerged from a study of CD8+ T cells in alopecia areata. The overall study: Once tofacitinib had been taken for 6 to 18 months, 6 months off drug followed.

V lost 4 bases to trimming and J lost 1 base, with 28 bases between them. The CDR3 extends over 19 amino acids. The germline V gene has CDR1 GTSNPN and CDR2 SVGIG (reference sequence). This clone was detected once. Its antigen is still unknown. Study-level results: Clonality exceeded that of normal scalp in lesional scalp, most notably in alopecia totalis/universalis. Patients shared TCRs less clearly than mice did, possibly for HLA-related reasons.

Lesional scalp punch biopsies and peripheral blood came from alopecia areata patients. Reverse transcription of extracted RNA yielded cDNA, which provided the sequencing template. The assay was immunoSEQ multiplex PCR, and TCRdb's table has in-frame clones only and misses some. This sample has 150,000 or so clones, with roughly 50% found just once. The sequence was collected from a human donor with alopecia areata. The sample comprised CD4+ T cells sorted from blood. The genes are TRBV30 and TRBJ1-1; TRBD1 is a possible D gene (5 bases). CDR3 DNA: TGTGCCTGGAAGCCGAAGGTGACAAAAACAGGAGCAAGGAACACTGAAGCTTTCTTT. Translating it yields CAWKPKVTKTGARNTEAFF. The full variable domain, its missing parts supplied by reference TRBV30 and TRBJ1-1, is SQTIHQWPATLVQPVGSPLSLECTVEGTSNPNLYWYRQAAGRGLQLLFYSVGIGQISSEVPQNLSASRPQDRQFILSSKKLLLSDSGFYLCAWKPKVTKTGARNTEAFFGQGTRLTVV.